This passage covers 3 T cell receptor beta chains from one sample sequenced in a study of T cell repertoires in cytomegalovirus infection. These receptors' targets are unknown. MiXCR, run by TCRdb on the reads, gives a single entry per CDR3 protein. Of 700,000 to 850,000 distinct CDR3 sequences listed, around a third were seen once; the top ten hold 9.5% to 15%. The starting material was cultured CD8+ T cells from PBMCs, obtained from culture after CMV antigen stimulation. These receptors came from a human donor in good health (CMV status not recorded). Some clones in this sample may be carry-over from other donors' samples.

The chain has TRBV6-1 and TRBJ1-4; no clear D. Germline V lookup: CDR1 MNHNS, CDR2 SASEGT. V gave up 5 bases and J gave up 7 bases, with 20 bases separating them. The CDR3 is 16 amino acids. The CDR3: CASSQHRPSNGEKLFF. The CDR3, as DNA: TGTGCCAGCAGTCAGCACCGACCCTCAAACGGTGAAAAACTGTTTTTT.

In regard to this clonotype: Mismatch with germline at one junction end may stem from a read error. The chain couples TRBV7-8 to TRBJ2-3; 8 bases are shared with TRBD2. The length of the CDR3 is 16 residues. CDR1 and CDR2 (germline): SGHVS, FQNEAQ. This CDR3 is CASSTTPAGGTDTQYF. The CDR3 region has the DNA TGTGCCAGCAGCACCACTCCGGCGGGGGGCACGGATACGCAGTATTTT. Looking up the rest from reference TRBV7-8 and TRBJ2-3 gives the full variable domain: GAGVSQSPRYKVAKRGQDVALRCDPISGHVSLFWYQQALGQGPEFLTYFQNEAQLDKSGLPSDRFFAERPEGSVSTLKIQRTQQEDSAVYLCASSTTPAGGTDTQYFGPGTRLTVL.

This clonotype was recorded a few times. V usage is TRBV4-1 and J usage is TRBJ2-3; no reliable D call. The CDR3 spans 18 residues. CDR1 and CDR2 (germline): MGHRA, YSYEKL. Trimming left V 1 base short and J 2 bases short, with 19 bases between. CDR3 sequence (DNA): TGCGCCAGCAGCCAAGCCCTGGACCGTGAAACATTCACAGATACGCAGTATTTT. Its translation: CASSQALDRETFTDTQYF.